A single sample gave rise to the 18 T cell receptor beta chains below, sequenced in a study of immune heterogeneity within non-small cell lung tumors. Amplification of the TCR beta CDR3 was achieved through multiplex PCR with 32 V and 13 J primers. MiXCR was run by TCRdb on the multiplex PCR reads, yielding one entry per CDR3 protein. The table records around 30,000 distinct CDR3 sequences, about 29% of them present only once. Bulk tumor genomic DNA constituted the template, at around 610 ng per sample. Taken during surgery, several biopsies per primary tumor were spaced as far apart as possible within the tumor mass. The patients were newly diagnosed with non-small cell lung cancer, had not been treated, and had curative surgery. Material: lung tumor tissue. Receptor source: a man between 35 and 55 years old with non-small cell lung cancer.

This clonotype showed up just a few times. The chain has TRBV30 and TRBJ2-1; the D is unclear. The V end was cut by 5 bases, the J end by 7 bases, with 12 bases between. CDR1 is GTSNPN, CDR2 SVGIG, per germline (reference sequence). This CDR3 has 12 amino acids. Here the CDR3 reads CAWSRTGNEQFF. DNA of the CDR3: TGTGCCTGGTCTCGGACCGGAAATGAGCAGTTCTTC.

A word on this clonotype: A read error may explain this, as a much larger clone is one base away. The V gene is TRBV30, the J gene TRBJ1-4; the D is unclear. The CDR3 is 14 residues long. V lost 3 bases to trimming and J lost 10 bases, with 18 bases between them. Germline values: CDR1 GTSNPN, CDR2 SVGIG (reference sequence). CDR3 protein: CAWRGPEKEGKLFF. For the CDR3, the DNA is TGTGCCTGGAGGGGCCCGGAGAAGGAAGGAAAACTGTTTTTT.

At least ten counts were recorded for this clonotype. This chain uses TRBV11-3 with TRBJ2-7; D gene uncertain. Trimming cost V 7 bases and J 3 bases, with 10 bases left between them. Germline lookup yields CDR1 SGHNT and CDR2 YENEEA. CDR3 length: 12 residues. CDR3 coding DNA: TGTGCCAGCACCCTTGACAACTACGAGCAGTACTTC. It encodes CASTLDNYEQYF.

This chain joins TRBV7-2 and TRBJ2-1, with a weak D call TRBD1 (6 bases). The CDR3 sequence is 18 residues long. Trimming took 3 bases from V and 0 from J, leaving 18 bases between them. Germline assignment: CDR1 SGHTA and CDR2 FQGNSA. This CDR3 reads CASSFLMMWDNSYNEQFF. The CDR3 DNA reads TGTGCCAGCAGCTTTTTAATGATGTGGGACAACTCCTACAATGAGCAGTTCTTC.

Remarks on this clonotype: This may arise from a read error, as a much more abundant clone is one base away. The CDR3 sequence: CAISRPMGMTGGSPATNEKLFF. CDR3 nucleotides: TGTGCCATCAGTAGACCAATGGGGATGACAGGGGGAAGCCCTGCAACTAATGAAAAACTGTTTTTT. V and J are TRBV28 and TRBJ1-4, with 9 bases identical to TRBD1. Germline CDR1 MDHEN, CDR2 SYDVKM. The CDR3 extends over 22 amino acids.

This clonotype was seen ten or more times. The chain uses TRBV30 and TRBJ2-4; D possibly matches TRBD1 or TRBD2 (6 bases each). V lost 3 bases, J lost 6 bases, and 15 bases lay in between. Germline assignment: CDR1 GTSNPN and CDR2 SVGIG (reference sequence). The CDR3 consists of 14 residues. Here the CDR3 reads CAWSVTGGRNIQYF. CDR3 DNA sequence: TGTGCCTGGAGCGTGACAGGAGGGAGAAACATTCAGTACTTC. Full variable domain (rest looked up from reference TRBV30 and TRBJ2-4): SQTIHQWPATLVQPVGSPLSLECTVEGTSNPNLYWYRQAAGRGLQLLFYSVGIGQISSEVPQNLSASRPQDRQFILSSKKLLLSDSGFYLCAWSVTGGRNIQYFGAGTRLSVL.

The table lists this clonotype with many counts. The chain is built from TRBV4-3 and TRBJ1-2, with 8 bases aligning to TRBD1. This CDR3 contains 15 residues. Germline-derived CDR1 and CDR2 are LGHNA and YSLEER. V was pared by 0 bases and J by 4 bases, with 4 bases of the junction left unmatched. The CDR3 loop is CASSQDQGAAYGYTF. As DNA, the CDR3 is TGCGCCAGCAGCCAAGATCAGGGGGCAGCCTATGGCTACACCTTC.

The chain is built from TRBV20-1 and TRBJ1-4, with 7 bases aligning to TRBD1. The CDR3 runs to 13 residues. Germline assignment: CDR1 DFQATT and CDR2 SNEGSKA (reference sequence). Unmatched junction bases numbered 7, after V lost 6 bases and J lost 6 bases. As DNA, the CDR3 is TGCAGTGCCACGAGGGGGCTTGATGAAAAACTGTTTTTT. Amino acids: CSATRGLDEKLFF.

The table lists this clonotype with many counts. The chain is built from TRBV11-3 and TRBJ1-1; no clear D gene. The germline V and J ends were trimmed by 3 bases and 10 bases, with 12 bases remaining between them. The germline V gene has CDR1 SGHNT and CDR2 YENEEA. The CDR3 runs 12 residues. CDR3 residues: CASSLMRSSAFF. Here the CDR3 DNA reads TGTGCCAGCAGCTTGATGAGGAGCTCAGCTTTCTTT.

The chain couples TRBV27 to TRBJ2-3; tentatively, D is TRBD2 (5 bases). Germline V gives CDR1 MNHEY, CDR2 SMNVEV (reference sequence). The CDR3 is 16 residues long. V shed 10 bases and J shed 2 bases, with 22 bases lying between them. For the CDR3, the DNA is TGTGCCACTCTTACTGCCCCGGGAAGAATCACAGATACGCAGTATTTT. It specifies CATLTAPGRITDTQYF.

As regards this clonotype: One end of the junction varies from germline; a read error may be responsible. The chain carries TRBV20-1 and TRBJ2-1; 12 bases agree with TRBD2. Germline V lookup: CDR1 DFQATT, CDR2 SNEGSKA (reference sequence). The CDR3 length is 18 residues. DNA of the CDR3: TGCAGTACTAGGGTCGCTAGCGGGAGGGGACTCTCTGAAAATGAGCAGTTCTTC. As protein: CSTRVASGRGLSENEQFF.

The chain recombines TRBV10-3 with TRBJ2-4; the match to TRBD1 covers 11 bases. The CDR3 consists of 14 residues. Per the germline V gene, CDR1 is ENHRY and CDR2 is SYGVKD. The V and J ends lost 4 bases and 8 bases, in that order; junction bases with no gene match: 4. The CDR3 spells CAISGDRGLDIQYF. For the CDR3, the DNA is TGTGCCATCAGTGGGGACAGGGGGTTAGACATTCAGTACTTC.

The rearrangement uses TRBV18 and TRBJ1-1, with 9 bases lining up with TRBD1. Germline CDR1 is KGHSH and CDR2 is LQKENI. This CDR3 is built from 16 residues. J was trimmed by 4 bases and V by 3 bases; bases with no gene match: 9. CDR3 protein: CASSPQGTTGGTEAFF. CDR3 DNA sequence: TGTGCCAGCTCACCGCAAGGAACGACAGGGGGCACTGAAGCTTTCTTT.

This clonotype was counted between two and nine times. The chain uses TRBV11-3 and TRBJ2-1, with TRBD2 matching over 9 bases. Unmatched junction bases numbered 5, after V lost 4 bases and J lost 4 bases. Germline CDR1 is SGHNT and CDR2 is YENEEA. There are 15 residues in the CDR3. In nucleotides, the CDR3 is TGTGCCAGCAGCTATTTAGCGGGAGAGTACAATGAGCAGTTCTTC. Translation gives CASSYLAGEYNEQFF. Combining the CDR3 with reference TRBV11-3 and TRBJ2-1 gives the whole variable domain EAGVVQSPRYKIIEKKQPVAFWCNPISGHNTLYWYLQNLGQGPELLIRYENEEAVDDSQLPKDRFSAERLKGVDSTLKIQPAELGDSAVYLCASSYLAGEYNEQFFGPGTRLTVL.

This clonotype appeared many times. The rearrangement uses TRBV15 and TRBJ2-7; D tentatively reads TRBD1 or TRBD2 (5 bases each). Looked up from germline, CDR1 is LNHNV and CDR2 is YYDKDF (reference sequence). The CDR3 sequence is 14 residues long. Trimming shortened V by 1 base and J by 6 bases, and 13 bases separated the two germline ends. This CDR3 reads CATSRASGALEQYF. The CDR3 DNA follows: TGTGCCACCAGCAGAGCTTCCGGGGCCCTCGAGCAGTACTTC.

Only a few counts were recorded for this clonotype. The rearrangement uses TRBV18 and TRBJ2-3; no firm D call. Trimming shortened V by 6 bases and J by 4 bases, and 8 bases separated the two germline ends. From germline, CDR1 is KGHSH and CDR2 LQKENI. This CDR3 has 12 amino acids. The CDR3 reads CASSPAPDTQYF. CDR3 nucleotide sequence: TGTGCCAGCTCTCCGGCCCCAGATACGCAGTATTTT.

This clonotype occurred once. A much larger clone lies a single base off, so this may be a read error. The V and J genes are TRBV19 and TRBJ2-7, with TRBD2 identical over 13 bases. Looked up from germline, CDR1 is LNHDA and CDR2 is SQIVND (reference sequence). The CDR3 contains 14 residues. V lost 5 bases and J lost 6; bases outside the gene matches: 4. The CDR3 protein is CASSAGLAGVEQYF. CDR3 DNA: TGTGCCAGTAGTGCCGGACTAGCGGGAGTCGAGCAGTACTTC.

This clonotype was counted ten times or more. J is TRBJ1-3 and V is TRBV11-2; D call uncertain. The V end lost 0 bases, the J end lost 3 bases, and 0 bases lay between the germline ends. The length of the CDR3 is 12 residues. CDR1 is SGHAT, CDR2 FQNNGV, per germline. The CDR3 is CASSLDGNTIYF. CDR3 nucleotide sequence: TGTGCCAGCAGCTTAGATGGAAACACCATATATTTT.